This TCR beta chain was captured by sequencing in a study of PD-1 blockade in classical Hodgkin lymphoma. TCRdb keeps only in-frame clones here, not all; method: immunoSEQ multiplex PCR. This table holds some 40,000 clones, 69% found once. The patients all showed relapse after autologous stem cell transplantation, while their brentuximab vedotin exposure varied. CDR1 and CDR2 from the germline V gene are SGHDT and YYEEEE. The CDR3 spans 11 residues. The V and J ends lost 1 base and 9 bases respectively, with 7 bases between them. Study conclusions and caveats: Newly diagnosed and completely responding patients shared comparable baseline diversity.

A word on this clone: Its target is not known.

The sample here was peripheral blood mononuclear cells (PBMCs), taken before the second cycle of nivolumab. This clonotype was sampled from a human donor with classical Hodgkin lymphoma. The V gene is TRBV5-6, the J gene TRBJ1-2, with D hard to call. The CDR3: CASSLFQSYTF. In nucleotides, the CDR3 is TGTGCCAGCAGCTTGTTTCAGAGCTACACCTTC.